This T cell receptor (beta chain) was sequenced during a study of blood T cell repertoires in COVID-19 (TCRdb year 2020). Some background on the complete study: Collaborator samples came from the United States, Italy and Spain and covered acute and convalescent phases of COVID-19. The repertoires were made available in a free public database intended to serve as a resource for research on the immune response to SARS-CoV-2. The samples were drawn from two sources: the first 160 participants of the ongoing ImmuneRACE study, and 1,000 to 1,500 subjects contributed by 6 global collaborators. The dataset comprised deeply sampled blood TCRbeta repertoires from subjects exposed to, actively infected with, or recovered from COVID-19. The prospective study material was composed of cDNA or gDNA derived from T cells, B-cell-depleted T cells, or PBMCs. Where HLA class I and class II types were available, the types were taken from metadata supplied by the sample provider, not from assay-based typing. Nearly every sample came with metadata listing a de-identified subject ID, COVID-19 status, age in years and sex. Study-wide findings and limitations: The quantity of clinical and demographic metadata differed by source and by participant and was supplied without curation.

In Seattle, one collaborating source enrolled patients while the infection was active and tracked those patients longitudinally over the course of disease. Collaborating institutions collected whole blood in K2EDTA tubes following their own protocols. For TCRbeta analysis, collaborators shipped samples in one of three forms: frozen whole blood, isolated PBMCs, or DNA extracted from either of those sample types. The germline V end is reduced by 6 bases and the J end by 8 bases; junction bases left unmatched: 7. The CDR1 and CDR2 encoded by the germline V gene are MNHEY and SVGAGI. The CDR3 has 14 amino acids, counting the end cysteine and phenylalanine. CDR3 DNA only is kept here, 42 bases in frame from base 1. In the case of this clone: Its antigen has not been determined. Qualities for individual bases were not recorded, and no much larger clone is one base off.

TCRbeta CDR3 regions were amplified from genomic DNA by means of the immunoSEQ Assay, a bias-controlled multiplex PCR. In the original analysis: The number of nucleated cells in each sample was estimated by amplification of reference gene primers within the assay. To quantify the absolute abundance of each unique TCRbeta CDR3 rearrangement, sequence reads were collapsed and filtered. For each sample, productive Simpson clonality was calculated as the square root of Simpson's diversity index over productive rearrangements. TCRdb obtained this table from immuneACCESS and retained in-frame rearrangements with V and J assigned. These tables miss some clones; where compared with another copy, unresolved V genes account for less than half of the shortfall, and the remainder is unexplained. D and trimming come from the DNA, and the V and J calls and clone size come from that table. The sample profile shows about 180,000 clones; roughly 81% of them were found once. About 5.6% of the sample rests with the top ten.

The material sequenced was peripheral blood. The TCR sequence derives from a woman aged 50 to 60 with COVID-19, enrolled during active disease. The rearrangement joined TRBV6-5 to TRBJ2-4; 10 bases in the middle match TRBD2. The sequence in DNA is TGTGCCAGCAGCCCGCTAGCGGGGGTTGACATTCAGTACTTC. Translated, this is CASSPLAGVDIQYF.